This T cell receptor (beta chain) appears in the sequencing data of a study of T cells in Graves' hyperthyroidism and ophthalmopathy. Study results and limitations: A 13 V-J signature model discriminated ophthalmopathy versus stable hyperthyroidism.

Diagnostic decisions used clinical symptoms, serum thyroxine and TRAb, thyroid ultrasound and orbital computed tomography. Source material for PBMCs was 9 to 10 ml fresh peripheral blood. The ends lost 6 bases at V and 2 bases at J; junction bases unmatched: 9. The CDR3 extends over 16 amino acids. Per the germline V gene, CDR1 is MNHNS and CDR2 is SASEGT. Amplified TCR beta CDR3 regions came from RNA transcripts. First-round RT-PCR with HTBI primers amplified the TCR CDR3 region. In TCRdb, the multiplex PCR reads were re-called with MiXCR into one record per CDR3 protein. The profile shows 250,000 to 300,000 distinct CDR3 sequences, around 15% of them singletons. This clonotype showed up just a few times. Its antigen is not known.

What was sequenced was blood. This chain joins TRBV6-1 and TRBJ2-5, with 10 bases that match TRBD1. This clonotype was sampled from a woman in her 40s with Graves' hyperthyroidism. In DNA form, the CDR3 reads TGTGCCAGCAGGGGACAGGGGCGGGGGATTCAAGAGACCCAGTACTTC. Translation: CASRGQGRGIQETQYF.